This T cell receptor beta chain stems from a study of shared clonotypes between healthy human individuals. This clone was counted a single time. Its specificity is not known. Overall study results and limits: The generation probabilities recorded for non-shared clonotypes fell below those of clonotypes shared by all four donors. The study sampled only blood, and tissue repertoires likely differ.

From germline, CDR1 is LNHDA and CDR2 SQIVND (reference sequence). The CDR3 totals 15 residues. Trimming cost V 4 bases and J 0 bases, with 12 bases left between them. Sorted-subset replicate PCRs used 200 ng DNA, tens of thousands of T cell genomes. Sequenced by immunoSEQ multiplex PCR; TCRdb stores in-frame clones only, minus some. This sample carries 90,000 to 150,000 clones, about 70% of them seen once, and the ten largest clones take roughly a quarter. The gene calls are TRBV19 and TRBJ1-2; D is unclear. The origin of this receptor is a woman in her 30s in good health. The sample was memory CD8+ T cells sorted from blood. Sample subset: CD45RO+ cells pooled with CCR7-negative TemRA cells. The CDR3 sequence: CASSKSVSPNYGYTF. CDR3 coding DNA: TGTGCCAGTAGTAAATCGGTGTCCCCTAACTATGGCTACACCTTC.